This T cell receptor (beta chain) is from a study of cytomegalovirus exposure and HLA in healthy donors. 13 Jbeta primers and 60 Vbeta primers were used for the PCR. Here immunoSEQ multiplex PCR was the method, and the copy in TCRdb shows in-frame clones only, minus some. The repertoire consists of roughly 160,000 clones, with approximately 71% occurring once and the leading ten covering approximately 1.6%. This clone was recorded only once. The CDR3 consists of 15 residues. Germline V gene data show CDR1 as PRHDT and CDR2 as FYEKMQ (reference sequence). Trimming left V 0 bases short and J 4 bases short, with 10 bases between.

This chain joins TRBV13 and TRBJ1-5, with D perhaps matching TRBD1 (5 bases). The clonotype comes from a girl aged 10 to 17 in good health and CMV-seronegative. Sequencing was done on a sample of PBMCs. CDR3 sequence (DNA): TGTGCCAGCAGCTTAGGCCATGGGGGGAATCAGCCCCAGCATTTT. It translates to CASSLGHGGNQPQHF.